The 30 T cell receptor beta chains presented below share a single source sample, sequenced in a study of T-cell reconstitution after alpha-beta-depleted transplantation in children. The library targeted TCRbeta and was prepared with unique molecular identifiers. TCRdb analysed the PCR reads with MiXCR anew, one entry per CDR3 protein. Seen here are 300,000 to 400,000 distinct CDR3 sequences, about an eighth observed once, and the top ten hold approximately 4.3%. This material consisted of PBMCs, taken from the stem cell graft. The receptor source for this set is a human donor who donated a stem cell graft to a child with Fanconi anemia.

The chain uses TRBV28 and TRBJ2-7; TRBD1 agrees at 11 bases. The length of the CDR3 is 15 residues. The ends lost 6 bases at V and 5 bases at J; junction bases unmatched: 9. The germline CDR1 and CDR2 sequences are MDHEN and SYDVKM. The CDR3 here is CASRLGTGGFDEQYV. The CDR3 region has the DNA TGTGCCAGCAGACTAGGGACAGGGGGTTTCGACGAGCAGTACGTC.

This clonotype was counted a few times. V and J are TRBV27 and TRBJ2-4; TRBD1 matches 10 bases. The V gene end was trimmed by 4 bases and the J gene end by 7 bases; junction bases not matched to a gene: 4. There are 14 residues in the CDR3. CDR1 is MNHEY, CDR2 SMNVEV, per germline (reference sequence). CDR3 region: CASSWGTGANIQYF. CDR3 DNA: TGTGCCAGCAGTTGGGGGACAGGGGCGAACATTCAGTACTTC.

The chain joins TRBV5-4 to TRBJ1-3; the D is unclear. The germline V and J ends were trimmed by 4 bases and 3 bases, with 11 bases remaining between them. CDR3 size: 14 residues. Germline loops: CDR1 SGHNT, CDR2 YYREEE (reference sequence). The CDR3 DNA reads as TGTGCCAGCAGCCCCGGACGGAATGGAAACACCATATATTTT. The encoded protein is CASSPGRNGNTIYF. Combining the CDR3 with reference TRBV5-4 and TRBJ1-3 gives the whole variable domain ETGVTQSPTHLIKTRGQQVTLRCSSQSGHNTVSWYQQALGQGPQFIFQYYREEENGRGNFPPRFSGLQFPNYSSELNVNALELDDSALYLCASSPGRNGNTIYFGEGSWLTVV.

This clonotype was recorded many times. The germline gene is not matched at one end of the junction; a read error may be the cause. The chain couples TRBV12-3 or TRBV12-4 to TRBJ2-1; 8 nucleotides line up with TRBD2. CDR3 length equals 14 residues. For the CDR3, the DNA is TGTGCCAGCAGTATAGCGGGGACCTACAATGAGCAGTTCTTC. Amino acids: CASSIAGTYNEQFF.

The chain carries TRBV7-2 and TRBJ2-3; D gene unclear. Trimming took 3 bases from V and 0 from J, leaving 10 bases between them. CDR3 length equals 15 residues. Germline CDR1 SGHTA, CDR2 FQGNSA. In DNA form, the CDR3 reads TGTGCCAGCAGCTTCATCGCCCGTAGCACAGATACGCAGTATTTT. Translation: CASSFIARSTDTQYF. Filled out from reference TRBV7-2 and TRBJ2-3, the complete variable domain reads GAGVSQSPSNKVTEKGKDVELRCDPISGHTALYWYRQSLGQGLEFLIYFQGNSAPDKSGLPSDRFSAERTGGSVSTLTIQRTQQEDSAVYLCASSFIARSTDTQYFGPGTRLTVL.

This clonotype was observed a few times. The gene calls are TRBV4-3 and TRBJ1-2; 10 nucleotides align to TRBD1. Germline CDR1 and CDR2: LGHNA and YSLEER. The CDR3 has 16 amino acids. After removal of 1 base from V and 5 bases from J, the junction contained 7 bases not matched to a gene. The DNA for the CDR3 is TGCGCCAGCAGCCAAGGAACCGGGACAGGGGCTTATGGCTACACCTTC. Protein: CASSQGTGTGAYGYTF.

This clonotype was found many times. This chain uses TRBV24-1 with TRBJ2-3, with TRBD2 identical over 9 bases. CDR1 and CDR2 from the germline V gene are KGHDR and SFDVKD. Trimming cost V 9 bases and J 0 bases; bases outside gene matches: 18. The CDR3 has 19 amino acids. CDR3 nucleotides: TGTGCCACCTCTTCCGGCGGGCTAGCGGGGAGGGGGAGCACAGATACGCAGTATTTT. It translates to CATSSGGLAGRGSTDTQYF.

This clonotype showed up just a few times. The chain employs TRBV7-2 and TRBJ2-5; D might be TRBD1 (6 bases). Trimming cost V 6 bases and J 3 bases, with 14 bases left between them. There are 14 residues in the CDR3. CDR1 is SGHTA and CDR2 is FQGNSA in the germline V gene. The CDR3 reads CASRFTGSEETQYF. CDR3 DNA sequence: TGTGCCAGCAGATTCACAGGGTCGGAAGAGACCCAGTACTTC.

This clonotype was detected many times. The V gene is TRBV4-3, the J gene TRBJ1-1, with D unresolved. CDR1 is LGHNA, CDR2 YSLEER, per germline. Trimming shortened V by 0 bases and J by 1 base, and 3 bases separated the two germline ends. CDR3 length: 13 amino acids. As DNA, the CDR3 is TGCGCCAGCAGCCAAGATCGGAACACTGAAGCTTTCTTT. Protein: CASSQDRNTEAFF.

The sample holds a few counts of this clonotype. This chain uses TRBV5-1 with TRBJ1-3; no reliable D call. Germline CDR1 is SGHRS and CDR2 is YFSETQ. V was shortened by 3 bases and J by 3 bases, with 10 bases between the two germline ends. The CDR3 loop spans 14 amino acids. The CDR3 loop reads CASSYEGNGNTIYF. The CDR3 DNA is TGCGCCAGCAGCTACGAGGGAAATGGAAACACCATATATTTT.

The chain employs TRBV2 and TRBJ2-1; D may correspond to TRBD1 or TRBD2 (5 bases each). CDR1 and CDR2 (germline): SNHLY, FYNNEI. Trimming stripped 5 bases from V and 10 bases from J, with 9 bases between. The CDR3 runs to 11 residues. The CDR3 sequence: CASSIGDEQFF. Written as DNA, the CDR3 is TGTGCCAGCAGTATAGGGGACGAGCAGTTCTTC.

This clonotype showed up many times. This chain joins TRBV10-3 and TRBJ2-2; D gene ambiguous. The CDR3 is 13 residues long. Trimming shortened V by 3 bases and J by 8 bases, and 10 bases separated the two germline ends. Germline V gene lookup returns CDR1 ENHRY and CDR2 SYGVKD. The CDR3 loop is CAISEGEPGELFF. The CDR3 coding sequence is TGTGCCATCAGTGAAGGTGAACCGGGGGAGCTGTTTTTT.

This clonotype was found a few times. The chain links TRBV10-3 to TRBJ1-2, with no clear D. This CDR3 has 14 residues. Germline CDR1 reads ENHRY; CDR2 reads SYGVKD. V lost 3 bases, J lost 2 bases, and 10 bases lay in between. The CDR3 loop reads CAISDPRQNYGYTF. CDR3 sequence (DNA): TGTGCCATCAGTGATCCGAGGCAGAACTATGGCTACACCTTC.

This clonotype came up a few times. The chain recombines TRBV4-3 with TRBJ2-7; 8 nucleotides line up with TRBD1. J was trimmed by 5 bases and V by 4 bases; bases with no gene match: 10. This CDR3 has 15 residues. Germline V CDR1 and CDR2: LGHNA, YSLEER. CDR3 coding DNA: TGCGCCAGCAGCCTTGACAGGGGACCTGGAAACGAGCAGTACTTC. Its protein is CASSLDRGPGNEQYF.

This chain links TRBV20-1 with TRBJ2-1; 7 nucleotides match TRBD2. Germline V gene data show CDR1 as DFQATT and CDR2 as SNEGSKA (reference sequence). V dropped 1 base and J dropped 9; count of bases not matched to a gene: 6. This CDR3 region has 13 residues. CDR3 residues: CSARGGGRSEQFF. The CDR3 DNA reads TGCAGTGCTAGAGGGGGGGGGAGGAGTGAGCAGTTCTTC.

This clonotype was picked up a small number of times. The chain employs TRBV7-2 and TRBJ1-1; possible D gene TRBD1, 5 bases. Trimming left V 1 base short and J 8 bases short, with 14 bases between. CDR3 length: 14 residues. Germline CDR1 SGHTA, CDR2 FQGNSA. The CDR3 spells CASSLDSGGSEAFF. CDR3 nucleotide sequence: TGTGCCAGCAGCTTAGATTCCGGGGGTTCGGAAGCTTTCTTT.

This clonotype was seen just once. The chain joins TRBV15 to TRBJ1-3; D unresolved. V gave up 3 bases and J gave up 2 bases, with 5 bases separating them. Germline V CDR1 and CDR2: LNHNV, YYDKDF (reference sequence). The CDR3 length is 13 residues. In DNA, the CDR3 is TGTGCCACCAGCAGTGAGCCTGGAAACACCATATATTTT. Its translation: CATSSEPGNTIYF. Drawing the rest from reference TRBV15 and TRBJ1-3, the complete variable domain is DAMVIQNPRYQVTQFGKPVTLSCSQTLNHNVMYWYQQKSSQAPKLLFHYYDKDFNNEADTPDNFQSRRPNTSFCFLDIRSPGLGDTAMYLCATSSEPGNTIYFGEGSWLTVV.

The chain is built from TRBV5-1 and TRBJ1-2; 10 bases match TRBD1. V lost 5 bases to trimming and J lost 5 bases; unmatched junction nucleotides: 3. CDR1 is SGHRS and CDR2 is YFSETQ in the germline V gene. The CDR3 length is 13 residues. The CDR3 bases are TGCGCCAGCAGTGGACAGGGGGATTATGGCTACACCTTC. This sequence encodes CASSGQGDYGYTF. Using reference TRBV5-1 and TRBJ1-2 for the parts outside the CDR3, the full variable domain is KAGVTQTPRYLIKTRGQQVTLSCSPISGHRSVSWYQQTPGQGLQFLFEYFSETQRNKGNFPGRFSGRQFSNSRSEMNVSTLELGDSALYLCASSGQGDYGYTFGSGTRLTVV.

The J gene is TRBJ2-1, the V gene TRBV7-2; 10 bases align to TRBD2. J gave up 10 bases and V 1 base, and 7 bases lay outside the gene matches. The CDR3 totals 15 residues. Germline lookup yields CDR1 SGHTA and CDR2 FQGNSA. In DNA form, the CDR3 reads TGTGCCAGCAGCTTAGATGGGCTAGCGGGGGAAGAGCAGTTCTTC. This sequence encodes CASSLDGLAGEEQFF.

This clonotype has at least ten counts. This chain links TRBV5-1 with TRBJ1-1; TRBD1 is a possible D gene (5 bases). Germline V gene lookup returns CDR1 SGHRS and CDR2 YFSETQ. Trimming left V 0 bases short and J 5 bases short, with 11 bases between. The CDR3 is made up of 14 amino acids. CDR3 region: CASSLETGGTEAFF. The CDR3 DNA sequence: TGCGCCAGCAGCTTGGAGACGGGGGGGACTGAAGCTTTCTTT. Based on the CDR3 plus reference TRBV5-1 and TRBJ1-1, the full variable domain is KAGVTQTPRYLIKTRGQQVTLSCSPISGHRSVSWYQQTPGQGLQFLFEYFSETQRNKGNFPGRFSGRQFSNSRSEMNVSTLELGDSALYLCASSLETGGTEAFFGQGTRLTVV.

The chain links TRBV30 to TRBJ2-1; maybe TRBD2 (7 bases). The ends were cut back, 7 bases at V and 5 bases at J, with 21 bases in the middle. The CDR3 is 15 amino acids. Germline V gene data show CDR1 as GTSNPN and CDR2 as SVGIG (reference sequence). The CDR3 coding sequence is TGTGCCTCTTCCTTCGGTGGCGGGGGCCACAATGAGCAGTTCTTC. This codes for CASSFGGGGHNEQFF.

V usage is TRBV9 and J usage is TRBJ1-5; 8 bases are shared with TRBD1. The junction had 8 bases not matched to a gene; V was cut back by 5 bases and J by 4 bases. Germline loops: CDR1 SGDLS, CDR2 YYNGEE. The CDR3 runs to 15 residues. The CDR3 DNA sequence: TGTGCCAGCAGTCAATCGGGACAGGAGAATCAGCCCCAGCATTTT. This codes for CASSQSGQENQPQHF.

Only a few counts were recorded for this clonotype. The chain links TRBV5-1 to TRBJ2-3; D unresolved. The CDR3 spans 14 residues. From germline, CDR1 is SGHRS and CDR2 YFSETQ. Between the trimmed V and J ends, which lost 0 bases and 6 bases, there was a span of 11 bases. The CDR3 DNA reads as TGCGCCAGCAGCTTGGCTCAGGTCGGTGATACGCAGTATTTT. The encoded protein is CASSLAQVGDTQYF.

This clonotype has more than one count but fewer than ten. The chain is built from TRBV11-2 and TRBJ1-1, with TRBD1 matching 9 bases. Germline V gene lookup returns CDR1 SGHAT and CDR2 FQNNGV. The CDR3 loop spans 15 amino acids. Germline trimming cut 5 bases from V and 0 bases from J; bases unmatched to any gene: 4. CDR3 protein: CASSPTGGMNTEAFF. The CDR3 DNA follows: TGTGCCAGCAGCCCGACAGGGGGGATGAACACTGAAGCTTTCTTT.

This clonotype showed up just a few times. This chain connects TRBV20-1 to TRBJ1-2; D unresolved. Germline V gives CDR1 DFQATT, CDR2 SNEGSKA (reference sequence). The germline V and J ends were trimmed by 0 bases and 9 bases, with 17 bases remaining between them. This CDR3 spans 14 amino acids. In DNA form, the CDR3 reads TGCAGTGCTAGAGATCTCGGAAAGCCCGTGAGCTACACCTTC. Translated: CSARDLGKPVSYTF.

In nucleotides, the CDR3 is TGTGCCAGCACCGACAGGGGTGGAATTTCGGGCACTGAAGCTTTCTTT. This sequence encodes CASTDRGGISGTEAFF. V is TRBV6-8 and J is TRBJ1-1, with 8 nucleotides matching TRBD1. The CDR3 totals 16 residues. Trimming cost V 7 bases and J 4 bases; bases outside gene matches: 14. Germline CDR1 reads MNHGY; CDR2 reads SAAAGT.

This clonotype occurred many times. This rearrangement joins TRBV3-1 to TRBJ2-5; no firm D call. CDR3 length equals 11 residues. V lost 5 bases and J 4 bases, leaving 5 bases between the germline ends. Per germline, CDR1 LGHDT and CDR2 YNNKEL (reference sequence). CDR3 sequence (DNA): TGTGCCAGCAGCGCCCGAGAGACCCAGTACTTC. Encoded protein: CASSARETQYF.

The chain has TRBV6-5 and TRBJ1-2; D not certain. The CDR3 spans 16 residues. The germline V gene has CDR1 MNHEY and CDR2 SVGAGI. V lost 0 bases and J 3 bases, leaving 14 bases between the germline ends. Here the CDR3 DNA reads TGTGCCAGCAGTTACTCCACTCCTAGGGATGACTATGGCTACACCTTC. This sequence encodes CASSYSTPRDDYGYTF.

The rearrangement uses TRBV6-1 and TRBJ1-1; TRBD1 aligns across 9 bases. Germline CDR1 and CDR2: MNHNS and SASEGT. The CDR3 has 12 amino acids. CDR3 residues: CALHRGLTEAFF. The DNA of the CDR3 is TGTGCACTTCACAGGGGGCTTACTGAAGCTTTCTTT.

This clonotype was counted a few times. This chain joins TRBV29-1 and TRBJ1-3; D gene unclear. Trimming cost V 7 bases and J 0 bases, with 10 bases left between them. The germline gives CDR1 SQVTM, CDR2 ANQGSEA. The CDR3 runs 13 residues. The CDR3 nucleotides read TGCAGCGCCAGGCAACACTCTGGAAACACCATATATTTT. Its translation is CSARQHSGNTIYF.